The source of this T cell receptor (beta chain) is a study of T cell responses to AZD1222 COVID-19 vaccine. The assay was immunoSEQ multiplex PCR, and TCRdb's table has in-frame clones only and misses some. The sample yields approximately 150,000 clones, about 90% seen once. Whole-study findings and limits: No repertoire was sampled before or during the peak T cell response, only after it. White British donors predominated, females outnumbered males, and clonal diversity was possibly underestimated. Among vaccine-associated CD4 TCRs, coverage spanned spike, with dominance at 160-218 and 743-854.

This CDR3 is built from 13 residues. V was clipped by 5 bases and J by 9 bases, with 14 bases between them. Germline CDR1 is SGHTA and CDR2 is FQGNSA. Points on this clone: Its target is unknown.

Sequencing used peripheral blood, obtained 28 days after the second AZD1222 dose. The sequence was obtained from an adult who received the AZD1222 COVID-19 vaccine. The V and J genes are TRBV7-2 and TRBJ2-1; D is unresolved. The CDR3 protein is CASSNTPAGEQFF. In nucleotides, the CDR3 is TGTGCCAGCAGCAATACTCCCGCCGGTGAGCAGTTCTTC.